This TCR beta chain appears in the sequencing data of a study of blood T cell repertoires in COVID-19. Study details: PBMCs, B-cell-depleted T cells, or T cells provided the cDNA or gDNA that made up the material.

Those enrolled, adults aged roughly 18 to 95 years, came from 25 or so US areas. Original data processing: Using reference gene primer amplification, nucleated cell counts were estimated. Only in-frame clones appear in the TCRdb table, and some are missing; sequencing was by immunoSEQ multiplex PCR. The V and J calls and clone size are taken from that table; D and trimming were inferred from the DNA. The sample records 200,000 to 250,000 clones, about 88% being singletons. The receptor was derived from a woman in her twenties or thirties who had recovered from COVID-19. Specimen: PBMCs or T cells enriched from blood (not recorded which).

The CDR3 nucleotides are TGTGCCAGCAGCGCGACAGGACCGTATGGCTACACCTTC. This encodes CASSATGPYGYTF. The chain couples TRBV7-9 to TRBJ1-2; a possible D gene is TRBD1 (6 bases). V dropped 5 bases and J dropped 5 bases, with 12 bases sitting between them. Germline V gene lookup returns CDR1 SEHNR and CDR2 FQNEAQ (reference sequence). The CDR3 runs 13 residues.